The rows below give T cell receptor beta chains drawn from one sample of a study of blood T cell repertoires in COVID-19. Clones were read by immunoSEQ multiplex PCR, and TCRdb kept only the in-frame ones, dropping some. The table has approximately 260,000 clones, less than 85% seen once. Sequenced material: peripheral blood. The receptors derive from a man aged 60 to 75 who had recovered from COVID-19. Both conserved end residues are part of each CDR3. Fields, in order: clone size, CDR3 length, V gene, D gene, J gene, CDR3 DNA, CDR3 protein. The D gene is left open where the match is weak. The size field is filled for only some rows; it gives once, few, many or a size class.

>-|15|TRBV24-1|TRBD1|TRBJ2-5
TGTGCCACCAGTGATCCCACCAGGGGGTCTGAGACCCAGTACTTC
CATSDPTRGSETQYF
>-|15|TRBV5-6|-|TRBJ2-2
TGTGCCAGCACCGAAACAGGAAGAAACACCGGGGAGCTGTTTTTT
CASTETGRNTGELFF
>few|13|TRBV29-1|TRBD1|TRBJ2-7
TGCAGCGTGATCGGACAGGTTTCCTACGAGCAGTACTTC
CSVIGQVSYEQYF
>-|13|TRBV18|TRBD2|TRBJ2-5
TGTGCCAGCTCACAGGGACTACAAGAGACCCAGTACTTC
CASSQGLQETQYF
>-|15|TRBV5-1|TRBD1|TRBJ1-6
TGCGCCAGCAGCGTATTACAGGGGGGTAATTCACCCCTCCACTTT
CASSVLQGGNSPLHF
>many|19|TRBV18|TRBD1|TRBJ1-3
TGTGCCAGCTCCTCCGTGGGGGGACAGGGGGAGTTAGATGGAAACACCATATATTTT
CASSSVGGQGELDGNTIYF
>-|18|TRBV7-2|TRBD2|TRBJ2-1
TGTGCCAGCAGCTTCCCACCAAAGACTAGCGGCCCCTACAATGAGCAGTTCTTC
CASSFPPKTSGPYNEQFF
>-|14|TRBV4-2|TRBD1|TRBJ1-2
TGTGCCAGCAGCCAAGATGTGAGGGGGCAGGTCTACACCTTC
CASSQDVRGQVYTF
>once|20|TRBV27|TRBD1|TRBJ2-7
TGTGCCAGCAGTTGGAGGGCAAACCCGGGACAGGGGCCGGCTGCCTACGAGCAGTACTTC
CASSWRANPGQGPAAYEQYF
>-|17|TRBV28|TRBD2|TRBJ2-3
TGTGCCAGCAGGGCTACGGTAGCGGGGGGGCGCACAGATACGCAGTATTTT
CASRATVAGGRTDTQYF
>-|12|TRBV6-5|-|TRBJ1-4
TGTGCCAGCGCAGGGCATAATGAAAAACTGTTTTTT
CASAGHNEKLFF
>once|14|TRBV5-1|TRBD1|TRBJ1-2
TGCGCCAGCAGCGGGGGACAGGGGGCTTATGGCTACACCTTC
CASSGGQGAYGYTF
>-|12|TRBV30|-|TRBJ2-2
TGTGCCTGGAGTCTGAACACCGGGGAGCTGTTTTTT
CAWSLNTGELFF
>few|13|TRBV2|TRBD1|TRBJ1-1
TGTGCCAGCAGGCAGGGGGCGAACACTGAAGCTTTCTTT
CASRQGANTEAFF
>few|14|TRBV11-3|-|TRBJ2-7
TGTGCCAGCAGACAAGGGGACTCCCACTACGAGCAGTACTTC
CASRQGDSHYEQYF
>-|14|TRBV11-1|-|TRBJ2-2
TGTGCCAGCAGCTCGGGGGTGGGCACCGGGGAGCTGTTTTTT
CASSSGVGTGELFF
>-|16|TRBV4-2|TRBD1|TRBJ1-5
TGTGCCAGCAGCCAAGATTGGTCAGGGGGCGCGGAGCCCCAGCATTTT
CASSQDWSGGAEPQHF
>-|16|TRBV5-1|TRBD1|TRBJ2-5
TGCGCCAGCAGCTCAAGGTCTTTCGGGACAGCAGAGACCCAGTACTTC
CASSSRSFGTAETQYF
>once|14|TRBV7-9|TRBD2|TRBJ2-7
TGTGCCAGCAGCTCCCGACTAGCCCCCTACGAGCAGTACTTC
CASSSRLAPYEQYF
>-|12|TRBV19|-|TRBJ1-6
TGTGCCAGTAAGGAGGGACGTTCACCCCTCCACTTT
CASKEGRSPLHF
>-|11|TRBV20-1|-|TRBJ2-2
TGCAGTGCCGTTCCCCTCGGGGAGCTGTTTTTT
CSAVPLGELFF
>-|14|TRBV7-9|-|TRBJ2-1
TGTGCCAGCAGCTCACCCGGGAGACCCAATGAGCAGTTCTTC
CASSSPGRPNEQFF
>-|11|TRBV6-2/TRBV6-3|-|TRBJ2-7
TGTGCCAGCAGTGTAACCTACGAGCAGTACTTC
CASSVTYEQYF
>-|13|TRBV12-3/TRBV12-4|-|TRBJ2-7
TGTGCCAGCAGGTCGGACAAGTCCTACGAGCAGTACTTC
CASRSDKSYEQYF
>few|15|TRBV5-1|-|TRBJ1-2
TGCGCCAGCAGCTCCGGGGTGGTAGGGGGCTATGGCTACACCTTC
CASSSGVVGGYGYTF
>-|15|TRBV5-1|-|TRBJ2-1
TGCGCCAGCAGCTTGGCCGGGACTGCCTACAATGAGCAGTTCTTC
CASSLAGTAYNEQFF
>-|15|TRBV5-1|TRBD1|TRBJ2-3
TGCGCCAGCAGCTCGACAGGGGGCGCAACAGATACGCAGTATTTT
CASSSTGGATDTQYF
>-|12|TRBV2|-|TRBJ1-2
TGTGCCAGCAGTGACCGTCCCTATGGCTACACCTTC
CASSDRPYGYTF
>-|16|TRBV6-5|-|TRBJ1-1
TGTGCCAGCAGTTACTCGCCGGGAGGGCGGAACACTGAAGCTTTCTTT
CASSYSPGGRNTEAFF
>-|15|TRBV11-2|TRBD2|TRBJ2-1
TGTGCCAGCAGCCAGGGACTAGCGGGAGTAAAGGAGCAGTTCTTC
CASSQGLAGVKEQFF
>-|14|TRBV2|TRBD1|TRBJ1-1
TGTGCCAGCAGGAGGGGGACAGGCAGACGTGAAGCTTTCTTT
CASRRGTGRREAFF
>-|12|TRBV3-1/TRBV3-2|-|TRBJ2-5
TGTGCCAGCAGCCAAGTCGGGGAGACCCAGTACTTC
CASSQVGETQYF
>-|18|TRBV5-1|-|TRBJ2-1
TGCGCCAGCAGCTTAGGAGGGGCGGGCGGGACCCTACCAAATGAGCAGTTCTTC
CASSLGGAGGTLPNEQFF
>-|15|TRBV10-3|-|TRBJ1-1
TGTGCCATCAGTGAGTCGACAAGGGGTAACACTGAAGCTTTCTTT
CAISESTRGNTEAFF
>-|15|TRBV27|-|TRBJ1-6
TGTGCCAGCAGTCTCGTGCAGGGTAGTGGTTCACCCCTCCACTTT
CASSLVQGSGSPLHF
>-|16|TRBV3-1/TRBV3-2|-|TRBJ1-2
TGTGCCAGCAGCCCGAATCTTCGGTCTCTTAACTATGGCTACACCTTC
CASSPNLRSLNYGYTF
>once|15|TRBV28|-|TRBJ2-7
TGTGCCAGCAGACCTACAGGGATACTTAATGGCGAGCAGTACTTC
CASRPTGILNGEQYF
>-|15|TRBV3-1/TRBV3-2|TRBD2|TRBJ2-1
TGTGCCAGCAGCCCGGGGACTAGCGGGAAAAATGAGCAGTTCTTC
CASSPGTSGKNEQFF
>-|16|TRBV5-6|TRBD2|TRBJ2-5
TGTGCCAGCAGCTTGTACGGGGGGGCCGGGTCGGAGACCCAGTACTTC
CASSLYGGAGSETQYF
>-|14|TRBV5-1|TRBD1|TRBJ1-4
TGCGCCAGCAGCTCGGGACAGGGTGCTGAAAAACTGTTTTTT
CASSSGQGAEKLFF
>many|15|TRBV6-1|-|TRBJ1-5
TGTGCCAGCAGTGACGCACAGGGAACGAGACAGCCCCAGCATTTT
CASSDAQGTRQPQHF
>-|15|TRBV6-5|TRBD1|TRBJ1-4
TGTGCCAGCAGTTCGGACAGGTCAACTAATGAAAAACTGTTTTTT
CASSSDRSTNEKLFF
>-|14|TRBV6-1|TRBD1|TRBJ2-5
TGTGCCAGCAGTGAGACGACAGGGGGCCAGACCCAGTACTTC
CASSETTGGQTQYF
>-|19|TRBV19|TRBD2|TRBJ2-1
TGTGCCAGTAGTATAGATGGGTCTAGCGGGGGCAACTCCTACAATGAGCAGTTCTTC
CASSIDGSSGGNSYNEQFF
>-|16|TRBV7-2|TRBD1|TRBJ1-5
TGTGCCAGCAGCTTGTCCCGGGGGACAGGGAATCAGCCCCAGCATTTT
CASSLSRGTGNQPQHF
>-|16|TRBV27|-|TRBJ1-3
TGTGCCAGCAGTTTATCCCCGTTAGACTCTGGAAACACCATATATTTT
CASSLSPLDSGNTIYF
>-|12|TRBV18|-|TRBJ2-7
TGTGCCAGCTCACCAACAGGGACCGCCCAGTACTTC
CASSPTGTAQYF
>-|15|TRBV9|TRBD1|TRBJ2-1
TGTGCCAGCAGCCCGCGACAGGGGTTTTTCGATGAGCAGTTCTTC
CASSPRQGFFDEQFF
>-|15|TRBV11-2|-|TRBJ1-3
TGTGCCAGCAGCTACTTCGACAGTACTGGAAACACCATATATTTT
CASSYFDSTGNTIYF
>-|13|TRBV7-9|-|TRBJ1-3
TGTGCCAGCAGCTCCCTTTCCCGAAACACCATATATTTT
CASSSLSRNTIYF
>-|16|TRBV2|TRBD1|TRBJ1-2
TGTGCCAGCAGCCTTGGACAGGGGGCCTTAACGGATGGCTACACCTTC
CASSLGQGALTDGYTF
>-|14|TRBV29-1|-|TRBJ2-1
TGCAGCGTAGTGAATTCTGGACGGGGCAATGAGCAGTTCTTC
CSVVNSGRGNEQFF
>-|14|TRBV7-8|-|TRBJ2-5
TGTGCCACCAAGCGGGCCGCCCCGCGGGAGACCCAGTACTTC
CATKRAAPRETQYF
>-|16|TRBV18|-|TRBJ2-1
TGTGCCAGCTCAGCCCTTCGGGGTGGGAACGGTAATGAGCAGTTCTTC
CASSALRGGNGNEQFF
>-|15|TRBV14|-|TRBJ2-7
TGTGCCAGCAGCCAAGTGCTAGCCGTAGCGTCCGAGCAGTACTTC
CASSQVLAVASEQYF
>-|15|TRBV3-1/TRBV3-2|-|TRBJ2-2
TGTGCCAGCAGCCAAGAGAGGGTAGCCGCCGGGGAGCTGTTTTTT
CASSQERVAAGELFF
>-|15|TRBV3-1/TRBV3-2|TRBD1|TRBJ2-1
TGTGCCAGCAGCTCGCGGGACAGGGGGCGGGGTGAGCAGTTCTTC
CASSSRDRGRGEQFF
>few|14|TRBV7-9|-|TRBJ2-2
TGTGCCAGCCCGGGCAGGACAAACACCGGGGAGCTGTTTTTT
CASPGRTNTGELFF
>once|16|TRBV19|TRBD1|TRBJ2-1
TGTGCCAGTAGGAGGACAGGGGAACACTCCTACAATGAGCAGTTCTTC
CASRRTGEHSYNEQFF